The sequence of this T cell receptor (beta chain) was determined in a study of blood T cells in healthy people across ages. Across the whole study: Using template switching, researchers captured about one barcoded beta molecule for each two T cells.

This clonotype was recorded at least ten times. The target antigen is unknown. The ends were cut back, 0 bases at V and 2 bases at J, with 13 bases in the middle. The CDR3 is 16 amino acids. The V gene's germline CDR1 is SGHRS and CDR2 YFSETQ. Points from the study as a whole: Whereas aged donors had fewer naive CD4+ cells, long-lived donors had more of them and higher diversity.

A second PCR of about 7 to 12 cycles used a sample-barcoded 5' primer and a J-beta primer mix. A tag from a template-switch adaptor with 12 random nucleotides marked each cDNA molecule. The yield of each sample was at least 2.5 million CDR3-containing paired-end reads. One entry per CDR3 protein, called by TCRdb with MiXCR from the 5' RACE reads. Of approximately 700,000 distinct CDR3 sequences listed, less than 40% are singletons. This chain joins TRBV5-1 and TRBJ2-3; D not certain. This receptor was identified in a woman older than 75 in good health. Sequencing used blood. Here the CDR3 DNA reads TGCGCCAGCAGCTTGGAACCTAGACTTAACACAGATACGCAGTATTTT. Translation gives CASSLEPRLNTDTQYF. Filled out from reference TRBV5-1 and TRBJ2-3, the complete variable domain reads KAGVTQTPRYLIKTRGQQVTLSCSPISGHRSVSWYQQTPGQGLQFLFEYFSETQRNKGNFPGRFSGRQFSNSRSEMNVSTLELGDSALYLCASSLEPRLNTDTQYFGPGTRLTVL.